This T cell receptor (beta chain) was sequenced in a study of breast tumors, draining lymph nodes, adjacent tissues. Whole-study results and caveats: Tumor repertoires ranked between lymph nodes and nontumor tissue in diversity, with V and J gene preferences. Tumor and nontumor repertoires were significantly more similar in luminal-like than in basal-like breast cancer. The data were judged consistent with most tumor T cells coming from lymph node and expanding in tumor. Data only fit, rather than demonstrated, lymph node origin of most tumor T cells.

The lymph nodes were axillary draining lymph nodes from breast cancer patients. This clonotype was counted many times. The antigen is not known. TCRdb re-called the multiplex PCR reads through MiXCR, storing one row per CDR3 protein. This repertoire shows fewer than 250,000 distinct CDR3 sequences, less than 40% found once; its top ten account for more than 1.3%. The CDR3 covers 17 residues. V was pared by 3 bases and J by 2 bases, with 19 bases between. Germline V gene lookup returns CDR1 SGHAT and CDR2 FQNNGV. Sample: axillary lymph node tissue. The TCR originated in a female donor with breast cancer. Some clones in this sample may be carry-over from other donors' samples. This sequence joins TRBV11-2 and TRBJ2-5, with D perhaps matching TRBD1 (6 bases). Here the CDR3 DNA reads TGTGCCAGCAGCTTTAGGCCCTGGACAGAAAATCAAGAGACCCAGTACTTC. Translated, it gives CASSFRPWTENQETQYF.